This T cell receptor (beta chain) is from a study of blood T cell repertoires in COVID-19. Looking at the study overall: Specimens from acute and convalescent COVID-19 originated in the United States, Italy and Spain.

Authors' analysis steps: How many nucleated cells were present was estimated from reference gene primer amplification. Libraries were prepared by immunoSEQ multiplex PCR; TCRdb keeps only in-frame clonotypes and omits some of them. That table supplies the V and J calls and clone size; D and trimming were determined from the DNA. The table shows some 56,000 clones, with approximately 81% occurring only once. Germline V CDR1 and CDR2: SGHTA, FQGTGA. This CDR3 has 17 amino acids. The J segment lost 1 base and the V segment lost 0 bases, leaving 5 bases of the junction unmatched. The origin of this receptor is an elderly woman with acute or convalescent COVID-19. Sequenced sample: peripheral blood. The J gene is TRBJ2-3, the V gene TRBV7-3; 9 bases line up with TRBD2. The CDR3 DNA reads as TGTGCCAGCAGCTTAACGGCTAGCGGGGCCGGCACAGATACGCAGTATTTT. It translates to CASSLTASGAGTDTQYF.